Listed here are 7 T cell receptor beta chains from one sample, sequenced in a study of identical twins. TCRdb used MiXCR to reprocess the 5' RACE reads, holding one entry per CDR3 protein. Among about 890,000 distinct CDR3 sequences listed, 10% to 15% were seen once. These same records also appear under a second study, on yellow fever vaccine responses in identical twins.

The sequenced sample was PBMCs. The receptors were gathered from a woman aged 18 to 35 in good health.

V gene TRBV15 combines with J gene TRBJ1-1; D unclear. The germline V gene has CDR1 LNHNV and CDR2 YYDKDF (reference sequence). V dropped 5 bases and J dropped 0 bases, with 7 bases sitting between them. The CDR3 has 13 amino acids. Here the CDR3 DNA reads TGTGCCACCAGCCCCGGGTTGAACACTGAAGCTTTCTTT. It yields the protein CATSPGLNTEAFF.

This clonotype was counted a few times. The chain recombines TRBV6-1 with TRBJ1-4; D call uncertain. V was shortened by 6 bases and J by 8 bases, with 13 bases between the two germline ends. Germline V CDR1 and CDR2: MNHNS, SASEGT. CDR3 length: 13 amino acids. This CDR3 reads CASRGPVGEKLFF. Written as DNA, the CDR3 is TGTGCCAGCAGAGGCCCCGTAGGAGAAAAACTGTTTTTT.

This clonotype came up a few times. The chain is built from TRBV20-1 and TRBJ1-5; D uncertain. V was cut by 6 bases and J by 5 bases, with 17 bases left in between. Germline V CDR1 and CDR2: DFQATT, SNEGSKA (reference sequence). CDR3 length: 14 residues. Here the CDR3 DNA reads TGCAGTGCCCAGCCCGACGTCCGGTATCAGCCCCAGCATTTT. This translates into CSAQPDVRYQPQHF.

This clonotype has ten or more counts. The chain links TRBV5-1 to TRBJ1-1; 7 bases map to TRBD1. The germline V gene encodes CDR1 SGHRS and CDR2 YFSETQ. V lost 4 bases, J lost 1 base, and 4 bases stayed unmatched. The CDR3 extends over 14 amino acids. CDR3 sequence (DNA): TGCGCCAGCAGCCAAGGACAGGCGAACACTGAAGCTTTCTTT. This translates into CASSQGQANTEAFF.

This clonotype was detected a few times. The rearrangement links TRBV29-1 to TRBJ2-5; the D gene could be TRBD1 or TRBD2 (5 bases each). This CDR3 comprises 17 residues. Germline V lookup: CDR1 SQVTM, CDR2 ANQGSEA. V gave up 2 bases and J gave up 2 bases, with 21 bases separating them. CDR3 residues: CSVEMGIGGRPQETQYF. In DNA, the CDR3 is TGCAGCGTTGAAATGGGAATTGGGGGTCGTCCGCAAGAGACCCAGTACTTC.

Only a few counts were recorded for this clonotype. The genes are TRBV14 and TRBJ2-5; D may be TRBD2 (6 bases). This CDR3 is 15 amino acids long. Per germline, CDR1 SGHDN and CDR2 FVKESK. Trimming took off 1 base at V and 4 bases at J, with 13 bases between the two ends. CDR3 in amino acids: CASSQGTGVGETQYF. The CDR3 nucleotides read TGTGCCAGCAGCCAAGGAACGGGAGTGGGAGAGACCCAGTACTTC.

CDR3 sequence reads: CATSSFPQGEVEYGYTF. CDR3 bases: TGTGCCACCAGCTCATTCCCACAGGGGGAGGTGGAGTATGGCTACACCTTC. The chain recombines TRBV15 with TRBJ1-2, with TRBD1 matching 8 bases. With V trimmed by 5 bases and J by 5 bases, 16 bases remained unmatched. The CDR3 has 17 residues. Germline CDR1 LNHNV, CDR2 YYDKDF (reference sequence).